This T cell receptor beta chain stems from a study of Graves' ophthalmopathy and Graves' hyperthyroidism. The study, taken as a whole, reports: Ophthalmopathy progression predictions by the model showed about 75% specificity and 70.59% sensitivity.

Amplification targeted the TCR beta CDR3 regions, with RNA transcripts as the source material. Amplification began with first-round RT-PCR using HTBI primers, then second-round multiplex PCR was performed. TCRdb ran MiXCR on the multiplex PCR reads and lists one entry per CDR3 protein. The data hold about 700,000 distinct CDR3 sequences, with approximately 39% observed a single time. This clonotype was seen many times. Its cognate antigen is unknown. CDR3 length: 16 amino acids. Trimming took off 3 bases at V and 0 bases at J, with 15 bases between the two ends. The germline CDR1 and CDR2 sequences are SGDLS and YYNGEE. Each donor who had ophthalmopathy showed moderate-to-severe activity, a CAS of ≥3, a NOSPECS of ≥4, and a duration under 3 months. Certain patients, namely those with other autoimmune diseases, uncontrolled infections, pregnancy or lactation, were excluded.

Material for sequencing was peripheral blood. The source of this sequence is an adult man with Graves' ophthalmopathy. The gene calls are TRBV9 and TRBJ2-5, with a possible D match to TRBD1 (6 bases). CDR3 residues: CASSATDREYQETQYF. CDR3 in DNA: TGTGCCAGCAGCGCTACGGACAGAGAATACCAAGAGACCCAGTACTTC.